Presented here are 27 T cell receptor beta chains from one specimen sequenced in a study of blood T cell repertoires in COVID-19. Sequencing used immunoSEQ multiplex PCR; TCRdb keeps in-frame clones, though not all of them. The repertoire holds about 60,000 clones, with about 76% as singletons. The specimen sequenced was peripheral blood. These TCRs come from a human donor in a cohort sampled during active COVID-19.

This clone was seen ten or more times. In DNA form, the CDR3 reads TGTGCCATTACCCTACGACAGGGGGGGCATGGCTACACCTTC. Translated: CAITLRQGGHGYTF. V is TRBV10-3 and J is TRBJ1-2; 9 bases fit TRBD1. Germline V gives CDR1 ENHRY, CDR2 SYGVKD. CDR3 length: 14 residues. After removal of 9 bases from V and 6 bases from J, the junction contained 11 bases not matched to a gene.

The rearrangement joins TRBV6-4 to TRBJ2-3, with 11 bases that match TRBD2. The V gene's germline CDR1 is MRHNA and CDR2 SNTAGT. J gave up 7 bases and V 6 bases, and 9 bases lay outside the gene matches. The CDR3 runs 15 residues. The CDR3 DNA reads as TGTGCCAGCAGAGAACTAGCGGGAGTCACGTATACGCAGTATTTT. Its protein is CASRELAGVTYTQYF.

This rearrangement joins TRBV10-3 to TRBJ2-6, with 11 positions matching TRBD2. V lost 6 bases, J lost 1 base, and 8 bases stayed unmatched. This CDR3 is 18 amino acids long. Germline CDR1 is ENHRY and CDR2 is SYGVKD. CDR3 nucleotide sequence: TGTGCCATCAGCGGTGACGGGACTAGCGGATCTGGGGCCAACGTCCTGACTTTC. Encoded protein: CAISGDGTSGSGANVLTF.

This clone was recorded a few times. V and J are TRBV3-1 (or the pseudogene TRBV3-2) and TRBJ2-5; TRBD2 matches 8 bases. Germline V lookup: CDR1 LGHDT, CDR2 YNNKEL (reference sequence). V trimming: 0 bases; J trimming: 4 bases; junction bases outside the gene matches: 7. The CDR3 consists of 16 residues. CDR3 sequence (DNA): TGTGCCAGCAGCCAAGATGCGACTAGCGATAGAGAGACCCAGTACTTC. Protein product: CASSQDATSDRETQYF.

The chain recombines TRBV27 with TRBJ2-1; 10 nucleotides align to TRBD2. This CDR3 has 16 amino acids. Germline CDR1 MNHEY, CDR2 SMNVEV (reference sequence). V lost 5 bases, J lost 7 bases, and 11 bases stayed unmatched. CDR3 nucleotide sequence: TGTGCCAGCAGTGACCTGAGCGGGAGGGCCGAAAATGAGCAGTTCTTC. Amino acid sequence: CASSDLSGRAENEQFF.

This rearrangement joins TRBV9 to TRBJ2-1; possibly TRBD2 for D (6 bases). Trimming took 4 bases from V and 0 from J, leaving 14 bases between them. Germline V lookup: CDR1 SGDLS, CDR2 YYNGEE. This CDR3 has 16 amino acids. CDR3 nucleotide sequence: TGTGCCAGCAGCCTTTCCGGGACTTACTCCTACAATGAGCAGTTCTTC. Translated, it gives CASSLSGTYSYNEQFF.

This clone was recorded a few times. CDR3 coding DNA: TGTGCCATGAGTCGAGAGGGGGTGAACGAAAAACTGTTTTTT. Protein sequence: CAMSREGVNEKLFF. The V and J genes are TRBV10-3 and TRBJ1-4, with D tentatively TRBD1 (6 bases). The germline V and J ends were trimmed by 9 bases and 8 bases, with 19 bases remaining between them. CDR3 length: 14 residues. CDR1 and CDR2 from the germline V gene are ENHRY and SYGVKD.

The rearrangement joins TRBV19 to TRBJ1-2, with 7 bases that match TRBD1. The V segment lost 0 bases and the J segment 8 bases; nucleotides outside the gene matches: 6. The CDR3 loop spans 14 amino acids. CDR1 is LNHDA and CDR2 is SQIVND in the germline V gene (reference sequence). The CDR3 loop reads CASSIEDRVGGYTF. The CDR3 bases are TGTGCCAGTAGTATAGAAGACAGGGTGGGCGGCTACACCTTC. Full variable domain (remainder filled in from reference TRBV19 and TRBJ1-2): DGGITQSPKYLFRKEGQNVTLSCEQNLNHDAMYWYRQDPGQGLRLIYYSQIVNDFQKGDIAEGYSVSREKKESFPLTVTSAQKNPTAFYLCASSIEDRVGGYTFGSGTRLTVV.

V gene TRBV3-1 (or the pseudogene TRBV3-2) combines with J gene TRBJ1-1; D may be TRBD1 (6 bases). Trimming cost V 0 bases and J 10 bases, with 15 bases left between them. CDR3 length equals 14 residues. Germline V gene lookup returns CDR1 LGHDT and CDR2 YNNKEL (reference sequence). The CDR3 reads CASSQEVRGRAAFF. The CDR3 DNA sequence: TGTGCCAGCAGCCAAGAAGTCAGGGGCAGGGCAGCTTTCTTT.

This rearrangement joins TRBV4-1 to TRBJ1-1, with D possibly being TRBD1 (6 bases). Germline V CDR1 and CDR2: MGHRA, YSYEKL. The V end lost 6 bases, the J end lost 1 base, and 15 bases lay between the germline ends. This CDR3 contains 15 residues. This CDR3 is CASRVDLTGNTEAFF. The CDR3 coding sequence is TGCGCCAGCAGGGTCGACCTGACAGGGAACACTGAAGCTTTCTTT.

This clone was seen once. The chain carries TRBV9 and TRBJ1-4; 8 bases are a match to TRBD1. Unmatched junction bases numbered 8, after V lost 4 bases and J lost 6 bases. This CDR3 contains 15 residues. CDR1 and CDR2 (germline): SGDLS, YYNGEE. CDR3: CASSPRTGRDEKLFF. The CDR3 bases are TGTGCCAGCAGCCCCCGGACAGGGAGGGATGAAAAACTGTTTTTT.

This clone was seen ten or more times. This rearrangement joins TRBV9 to TRBJ2-7; TRBD2 is a possible D gene (5 bases). Germline CDR1 reads SGDLS; CDR2 reads YYNGEE. This CDR3 has 12 residues. CDR3 DNA: TGTGGCAAGGACTCCCATACCTACGAGCAGTACTTC. This gives the protein CGKDSHTYEQYF. Combining the CDR3 with reference TRBV9 and TRBJ2-7 gives the whole variable domain DSGVTQTPKHLITATGQRVTLRCSPRSGDLSVYWYQQSLDQGLQFLIQYYNGEERAKGNILERFSAQQFPDLHSELNLSSLELGDSALYFCGKDSHTYEQYFGPGTRLTVT.

This chain joins TRBV21-1 and TRBJ2-5; the table's D call of TRBD2 was not tested on the DNA. TRBV21-1 corresponds to a pseudogene. The CDR3 runs to 15 residues. CDR3 protein: CASSSRLEMGETQYF. For the CDR3, the DNA is TGTGCCAGCAGCTCGAGACTAGAGATGGGGGAGACCCAGTACTTC.

J is TRBJ1-4 and V is TRBV18; TRBD1 is a possible D gene (5 bases). CDR3 length: 14 residues. The germline gives CDR1 KGHSH, CDR2 LQKENI. Trimming stripped 1 base from V and 3 bases from J, with 6 bases between. The CDR3 DNA reads TGTGCCAGCTCACCACAGGGGCCTAATGAAAAACTGTTTTTT. It translates to CASSPQGPNEKLFF.

Notes on this clone: One junction end does not reproduce the germline sequence, and a read error may be involved. The chain employs TRBV19 and TRBJ2-7; 7 bases agree with TRBD1. This CDR3 is built from 12 residues. Germline V gene data show CDR1 as LNHDA and CDR2 as SQIVND (reference sequence). The CDR3 nucleotides read TGTGCCACGGGACAGAACTCCTACGAGCAGCACTTC. Its translation is CATGQNSYEQHF. The full variable domain, in which reference TRBV19 and TRBJ2-7 provide the parts outside the CDR3, is DGGITQSPKYLFRKEGQNVTLSCEQNLNHDAMYWYRQDPGQGLRLIYYSQIVNDFQKGDIAEGYSVSREKKESFPLTVTSAQKNPTAFYLCATGQNSYEQHFGPGTRLTVT.

The rearrangement uses TRBV7-2 and TRBJ2-3, with D possibly TRBD1 on 6 matching bases. Between the trimmed V and J ends, which lost 1 base and 7 bases, there was a span of 15 bases. The CDR3 length is 15 residues. Germline V gene sequence: CDR1 SGHTA, CDR2 FQGNSA. The CDR3 sequence: CASSLDRARLNTQYF. CDR3 coding DNA: TGTGCCAGCAGCTTAGACAGGGCTCGCTTAAATACGCAGTATTTT.

As to this clone: This specimen includes other DNA sequences encoding the same CDR3. This chain connects TRBV7-2 to TRBJ1-1, with D possibly TRBD1 on 6 matching bases. The CDR3 is 14 residues long. Germline V CDR1 and CDR2: SGHTA, FQGNSA. V was trimmed by 2 bases and J by 2 bases, leaving 9 bases between them. The CDR3 region has the DNA TGTGCCAGCAGCTTAATAGGGGGAAACACTGAAGCTTTCTTT. It translates to CASSLIGGNTEAFF.

This chain connects TRBV19 to TRBJ2-7; the D gene is possibly TRBD2 (5 bases). V lost 4 bases and J lost 2, with 12 bases in between. This CDR3 is 14 amino acids long. The germline V gene encodes CDR1 LNHDA and CDR2 SQIVND (reference sequence). CDR3 bases: TGTGCCAGTAGTAGGTTCGGGGAACCCTACGAGCAGTACTTC. This encodes CASSRFGEPYEQYF.

This clone has a handful of counts. The chain links TRBV6-5 to TRBJ1-2; D remains unclear. Trimming cost V 3 bases and J 3 bases, with 8 bases left between them. Germline V gene sequence: CDR1 MNHEY, CDR2 SVGAGI. This CDR3 spans 13 amino acids. Written as DNA, the CDR3 is TGTGCCAGCAGTTATAGCACTTACTATGGCTACACCTTC. It yields the protein CASSYSTYYGYTF.

The chain couples TRBV5-8 to TRBJ2-7; D uncertain. Trimming stripped 4 bases from V and 3 bases from J, with 2 bases between. The CDR3 sequence is 10 residues long. Germline CDR1 SGHTS, CDR2 YDEGEE. CDR3 protein: CASSRYEQYF. Written as DNA, the CDR3 is TGTGCCAGCAGCCGCTACGAGCAGTACTTC.

This chain links TRBV7-2 with TRBJ2-5; 12 bases fit TRBD2. V lost 2 bases, J lost 4 bases, and 5 bases stayed unmatched. CDR3 length: 16 residues. Germline V lookup: CDR1 SGHTA, CDR2 FQGNSA. DNA for the CDR3: TGTGCCAGCAGCTTAAGGCGACTAGCGGGGGTAGAGACCCAGTACTTC. Translated: CASSLRRLAGVETQYF. The variable domain in full, with the rest retrieved from reference TRBV7-2 and TRBJ2-5, is GAGVSQSPSNKVTEKGKDVELRCDPISGHTALYWYRQSLGQGLEFLIYFQGNSAPDKSGLPSDRFSAERTGGSVSTLTIQRTQQEDSAVYLCASSLRRLAGVETQYFGPGTRLLVL.

The table lists this clone with a few counts. This chain links TRBV2 with TRBJ1-4; TRBD1 matches 9 bases. Trimming took 8 bases from V and 8 from J; bases not matched to a gene: 15. This CDR3 contains 16 residues. Germline CDR1 SNHLY, CDR2 FYNNEI. CDR3 in amino acids: CASYKETGTGNEKLFF. The DNA of the CDR3 is TGTGCCAGCTACAAAGAAACCGGGACAGGGAACGAAAAACTGTTTTTT.

The chain uses TRBV21-1 and TRBJ2-5; the table names TRBD2, a call not compared with the DNA. TRBV21-1 is a pseudogene segment. This CDR3 spans 17 amino acids. DNA of the CDR3: TGTGCCAGCAGCAAACGGATCGACCGGGGGGGGCGAGAGACCCAGTACTTC. Encoded protein: CASSKRIDRGGRETQYF.

The chain uses TRBV6-2 or TRBV6-3 and TRBJ1-2, with D perhaps TRBD1 (5 bases). The CDR3 extends over 15 amino acids. V was clipped by 1 base and J by 6 bases, with 15 bases between them. Germline CDR1 MNHEY, CDR2 SVGEGT. The CDR3 DNA sequence: TGTGCCAGCAGTTACTTGGGCAGGGAGGCAAATGGCTACACCTTC. Protein sequence: CASSYLGREANGYTF.

The genes are TRBV19 and TRBJ2-7; 10 bases fit TRBD1. J was trimmed by 4 bases and V by 5 bases; bases with no gene match: 5. Germline loops: CDR1 LNHDA, CDR2 SQIVND (reference sequence). This CDR3 is built from 14 residues. The DNA for the CDR3 is TGTGCCAGTAGTGGCGACAGGGGGCGATACGAGCAGTACTTC. Translated: CASSGDRGRYEQYF.

The chain is built from TRBV14 and TRBJ1-4, with 8 bases identical to TRBD1. The junction had 1 base not matched to a gene; V was cut back by 3 bases and J by 7 bases. Germline-derived CDR1 and CDR2 are SGHDN and FVKESK. The CDR3 loop spans 13 amino acids. Here the CDR3 reads CASSQGQVEKLFF. CDR3 sequence (DNA): TGTGCCAGCAGCCAGGGACAGGTTGAAAAACTGTTTTTT.

The chain employs TRBV14 and TRBJ2-1; TRBD2 matches at 11 bases. V lost 3 bases, J lost 9 bases, and 10 bases stayed unmatched. CDR1 SGHDN and CDR2 FVKESK come from the germline V gene. The CDR3 totals 16 residues. Here the CDR3 reads CASSQLAGGPSIEQFF. In nucleotides, the CDR3 is TGTGCCAGCAGCCAGTTAGCGGGGGGGCCATCGATTGAGCAGTTCTTC. Using reference TRBV14 and TRBJ2-1 for the parts outside the CDR3, the full variable domain is EAGVTQFPSHSVIEKGQTVTLRCDPISGHDNLYWYRRVMGKEIKFLLHFVKESKQDESGMPNNRFLAERTGGTYSTLKVQPAELEDSGVYFCASSQLAGGPSIEQFFGPGTRLTVL.